This T cell receptor beta chain was documented in a study of cytomegalovirus exposure and HLA in healthy donors. As concerns this clone: The junction differs from germline at one of its ends, possibly a read error.

This CDR3 is 14 amino acids long. Per germline, CDR1 SGHVS and CDR2 FQNEAQ. Use of 60 Vbeta and 13 Jbeta primers characterized the PCR. Clones were sequenced by immunoSEQ multiplex PCR, and TCRdb holds only the in-frame ones, with some missing. This table holds roughly 120,000 clones, 80% to 85% found once. Specimen: PBMCs. The chain uses TRBV7-8 and TRBJ2-3, with 9 bases that match TRBD1. The sequence derives from a woman aged 25 to 39 in good health and CMV-seronegative. The CDR3 sequence is CASSTDRGWDTQYF. The CDR3 DNA sequence: TGTGCCAGCAGCACGGACAGGGGTTGGGATACGCAATATTTT.